This T cell receptor (beta chain) was captured in a study of patients and donors after allogeneic stem cell transplantation. Trimming removed 4 bases at V and 8 bases at J, with 14 bases between. Germline lookup yields CDR1 GTSNPN and CDR2 SVGIG (reference sequence). The CDR3 is 12 amino acids. TCRdb called the RT-PCR reads again in MiXCR, with one record for every CDR3 protein. The table shows 25,000 to 40,000 distinct CDR3 sequences, with roughly a third occurring only once. Source material: blood, either unsorted or a sorted T cell fraction (not recorded which). The chain carries TRBV30 and TRBJ1-2; maybe TRBD1 (6 bases). This clonotype originated in a human donor who was either an allogeneic HSCT recipient or a stem cell or donor lymphocyte infusion donor (not recorded which). It is not recorded whose cells these are; they may come from a transplant donor. In DNA, the CDR3 is TGTGCCTGGAAGTCGGGGGCGGCGGGCTACACCTTC. It encodes CAWKSGAAGYTF.